This TCR beta chain was obtained from a study of T cells after yellow fever vaccination. Via MiXCR, TCRdb re-called the 5' RACE reads, giving one row per CDR3 protein. Among a few hundred thousand distinct CDR3 sequences, 3.5% to 4.5% were seen once, and the ten largest hold 15% to 20%. This TCR was recovered from a man aged 18 to 29 who received the YFV17D yellow fever vaccine. The source was PBMCs, collected 15 days after the yellow fever booster vaccination.

This CDR3 is CASSKRGLGNEQFF. The CDR3, as DNA: TGTGCCAGCAGCAAAAGGGGACTAGGCAATGAGCAGTTCTTC. The chain joins TRBV21-1 to TRBJ2-1; TRBD2, the table's D call, was not compared with the DNA. TRBV21-1 represents a pseudogene. The CDR3 covers 14 residues.